These 29 T cell receptor beta chains were all obtained from the same sample, sequenced in a study of T-cell memory formation after mild COVID-19. One entry per CDR3 protein results from TCRdb running MiXCR on the 5' RACE reads. Here the sample spans 200,000 to 250,000 distinct CDR3 sequences, more than 25% being singletons. The sample was PBMCs or a T cell subset sorted from them (not recorded which). These receptors all stem from an adult woman who had mild COVID-19 (a few samples of this study predate the infection). Cell type and time point are not known.

This clonotype has just a few counts. This chain links TRBV7-9 with TRBJ2-1; 9 bases fit TRBD1. Germline V CDR1 and CDR2: SEHNR, FQNEAQ (reference sequence). This CDR3 contains 17 residues. Germline trimming cut 0 bases from V and 7 bases from J; bases unmatched to any gene: 10. DNA of the CDR3: TGTGCCAGCAGCTTAGCGCGTCATCGGGACAGGGAAAATGAGCAGTTCTTC. Translated, it gives CASSLARHRDRENEQFF.

This clonotype was picked up a small number of times. The chain couples TRBV5-1 to TRBJ1-1, with TRBD1 as a possible D gene (6 bases). The germline V gene has CDR1 SGHRS and CDR2 YFSETQ. The ends were cut back, 2 bases at V and 1 base at J, with 12 bases in the middle. This CDR3 contains 15 residues. CDR3 amino acids: CASSFRQDSNTEAFF. CDR3 DNA sequence: TGCGCCAGCAGCTTCAGACAGGATTCGAACACTGAAGCTTTCTTT.

The chain has TRBV9 and TRBJ2-2; the match to TRBD2 covers 12 bases. In germline, CDR1 is SGDLS, CDR2 YYNGEE. The CDR3 extends over 18 amino acids. J lost 1 base, V lost 0 bases, and 4 bases had no gene match. The CDR3 nucleotides are TGTGCCAGCAGCGTAGGACTAGCGGGGGCAAAGAACACCGGGGAGCTGTTTTTT. Amino acids: CASSVGLAGAKNTGELFF.

Many counts were recorded for this clonotype. This rearrangement joins TRBV20-1 to TRBJ1-1; possibly TRBD1 for D (5 bases). The CDR3 is 13 residues long. V was cut by 6 bases and J by 1 base, with 12 bases left in between. Germline lookup yields CDR1 DFQATT and CDR2 SNEGSKA (reference sequence). This CDR3 reads CSATRDGNTEAFF. DNA for the CDR3: TGCAGTGCGACCCGGGACGGGAACACTGAAGCTTTCTTT.

This clonotype turned up a few times. The gene calls are TRBV7-9 and TRBJ2-3; D possibly matches TRBD1 or TRBD2 (5 bases each). The V end lost 4 bases, the J end lost 3 bases, and 17 bases lay between the germline ends. Germline loops: CDR1 SEHNR, CDR2 FQNEAQ (reference sequence). The CDR3 has 16 amino acids. CDR3 region: CASSSGTKGDTDTQYF. For the CDR3, the DNA is TGTGCCAGCAGCTCCGGGACCAAAGGAGATACAGATACGCAGTATTTT.

This clonotype was recorded once. The rearrangement links TRBV4-2 to TRBJ2-3; the D is unclear. With 0 bases removed from V and 0 bases from J, the gap between germline ends came to 10 bases. The CDR3 length is 16 residues. Looked up from germline, CDR1 is LGHNA and CDR2 is YNFKEQ. CDR3 residues: CASSQDGFSSTDTQYF. The CDR3 DNA is TGTGCCAGCAGCCAAGACGGCTTCTCTAGCACAGATACGCAGTATTTT.

The CDR3, as DNA: TGCGCCAGCAGCCAAGATAGGAGCACTAGCACAGATACGCAGTATTTT. Protein: CASSQDRSTSTDTQYF. The V and J genes are TRBV4-3 and TRBJ2-3; no clear D. CDR1 and CDR2 from the germline V gene are LGHNA and YSLEER. The CDR3 consists of 16 residues. V lost 0 bases and J lost 0, with 10 bases in between.

The V and J genes are TRBV7-2 and TRBJ2-1, with 12 nucleotides matching TRBD2. The CDR3 is made up of 19 amino acids. With V trimmed by 5 bases and J by 0 bases, 11 bases remained unmatched. The germline V gene has CDR1 SGHTA and CDR2 FQGNSA. CDR3 nucleotide sequence: TGTGCCAGCAGCGCTCAAGGGACTAGCGGGCCGAGCTCCTACAATGAGCAGTTCTTC. Its protein product is CASSAQGTSGPSSYNEQFF.

This clonotype was picked up a small number of times. The V gene is TRBV11-2, the J gene TRBJ2-7; D is unclear. The germline V gene has CDR1 SGHAT and CDR2 FQNNGV. The CDR3 is 15 amino acids. V lost 5 bases and J lost 2, with 16 bases in between. The CDR3 nucleotides read TGTGCCAGCAGCCCCGGGCCGGCAGCACCCTACGAGCAGTACTTC. This encodes CASSPGPAAPYEQYF.

This clonotype came up a few times. CDR3 amino acids: CASKAGMSTDTQYF. The DNA of the CDR3 is TGTGCCAGCAAAGCGGGCATGAGCACAGATACGCAGTATTTT. The genes are TRBV6-5 and TRBJ2-3; D may be TRBD2 (6 bases). V lost 7 bases, J lost 0 bases, and 11 bases lay in between. In germline, CDR1 is MNHEY, CDR2 SVGAGI. The CDR3 spans 14 residues.

V is TRBV2 and J is TRBJ2-1, with D maybe TRBD1 (6 bases). The CDR3 extends over 15 amino acids. The V end was cut by 3 bases, the J end by 1 base, with 10 bases between. Germline CDR1 and CDR2: SNHLY and FYNNEI. CDR3 sequence: CASSDTGFSYNEQFF. The DNA of the CDR3 is TGTGCCAGCAGTGATACAGGGTTTTCCTACAATGAGCAGTTCTTC.

Ten or more counts support this clonotype. The chain links TRBV3-1 to TRBJ2-2; D is undetermined. Per germline, CDR1 LGHDT and CDR2 YNNKEL (reference sequence). V lost 4 bases and J lost 4, with 13 bases in between. CDR3 length: 15 residues. The CDR3 reads CASSPTSLGTGELFF. CDR3 DNA: TGTGCCAGCAGCCCTACGAGTTTGGGCACCGGGGAGCTGTTTTTT.

This clonotype was counted only a few times. This rearrangement joins TRBV5-1 to TRBJ2-1; D possibly corresponds to TRBD2 (5 bases). The CDR3 loop spans 12 amino acids. Trimming took off 6 bases at V and 3 bases at J, with 7 bases between the two ends. The V gene's germline CDR1 is SGHRS and CDR2 YFSETQ. The CDR3 sequence is CASKGLYNEQFF. The CDR3 nucleotides read TGCGCCAGCAAAGGACTCTACAATGAGCAGTTCTTC.

This chain uses TRBV5-1 with TRBJ2-3; a possible D gene is TRBD1 (6 bases). Between the trimmed V and J ends, which lost 4 bases and 2 bases, there was a span of 11 bases. Germline V gene sequence: CDR1 SGHRS, CDR2 YFSETQ. The CDR3 extends over 14 amino acids. The CDR3 spells CASSRTVDTDTQYF. The CDR3 nucleotides are TGCGCCAGCAGCCGGACAGTAGACACAGATACGCAGTATTTT.

V is TRBV6-5 and J is TRBJ2-1, with TRBD2 matching 10 bases. This CDR3 is built from 15 residues. Germline V CDR1 and CDR2: MNHEY, SVGAGI. V lost 6 bases to trimming and J lost 4 bases; unmatched junction nucleotides: 6. The CDR3 nucleotides read TGTGCCAGCAGCCGTAGCGGGAGGCGATACAATGAGCAGTTCTTC. Amino acids: CASSRSGRRYNEQFF.

This clonotype was picked up a small number of times. The gene calls are TRBV24-1 and TRBJ1-2; D remains unclear. The CDR3 runs to 12 residues. The germline V gene encodes CDR1 KGHDR and CDR2 SFDVKD. V was trimmed by 0 bases and J by 5 bases, leaving 3 bases between them. CDR3 coding DNA: TGTGCCACCAGTGATTTGCGTTATGGCTACACCTTC. Amino acids: CATSDLRYGYTF.

The V call is TRBV6-4, the J call TRBJ2-6; D ambiguous. Germline V gives CDR1 MRHNA, CDR2 SNTAGT. This CDR3 is 16 amino acids long. Trimming left V 4 bases short and J 2 bases short, with 12 bases between. This chain's CDR3 is CASSGTTATGANVLTF. CDR3 nucleotide sequence: TGTGCCAGCAGTGGAACGACTGCTACTGGGGCCAACGTCCTGACTTTC.

The chain combines TRBV4-3 with TRBJ2-1, with a weak D call TRBD2 (6 bases). The CDR3 length is 15 residues. Trimming took off 1 base at V and 4 bases at J, with 11 bases between the two ends. Germline V gene sequence: CDR1 LGHNA, CDR2 YSLEER. The DNA for the CDR3 is TGCGCCAGCAGCCAAGTAGGCGGGACTTACAATGAGCAGTTCTTC. Amino acids: CASSQVGGTYNEQFF.

This clonotype was counted a few times. The chain couples TRBV4-1 to TRBJ1-1, with 7 nucleotides matching TRBD1. Germline assignment: CDR1 MGHRA and CDR2 YSYEKL. This CDR3 has 14 residues. Trimming removed 1 base from V and 9 bases from J; junction bases left unmatched: 8. In DNA, the CDR3 is TGCGCCAGCAGCCAAGCGGACAGGTCCCTTCAAGCTTTCTTT. The encoded protein is CASSQADRSLQAFF.

The chain carries TRBV4-1 and TRBJ1-6; 9 bases map to TRBD1. Germline V lookup: CDR1 MGHRA, CDR2 YSYEKL. The trim removed 4 bases at V and 6 bases at J, leaving 4 bases unmatched. The CDR3 length is 15 residues. The CDR3 sequence: CASSLGTGSNSPLHF. The CDR3 bases are TGCGCCAGCAGCCTGGGGACAGGGAGTAATTCACCCCTCCACTTT.

In this sample, this clonotype turned up a few times. The CDR3 region has the DNA TGTGCCAGCAGCTTAGGTATTGGGGGTAGCCAAGAGACCCAGTACTTC. This gives the protein CASSLGIGGSQETQYF. The chain combines TRBV11-2 with TRBJ2-5; D possibly matches TRBD1 or TRBD2 (5 bases each). CDR3 length equals 16 residues. Trimming shortened V by 1 base and J by 1 base, and 13 bases separated the two germline ends. CDR1 is SGHAT, CDR2 FQNNGV, per germline.

This clonotype was seen a handful of times. The rearrangement uses TRBV2 and TRBJ2-7; possible D gene TRBD2, 6 bases. The ends were cut back, 3 bases at V and 5 bases at J, with 14 bases in the middle. Germline-derived CDR1 and CDR2 are SNHLY and FYNNEI. CDR3 length: 14 amino acids. The DNA of the CDR3 is TGTGCCAGCAGTGAGTCGGGAGTCATCGACGAGCAGTACTTC. Amino acids: CASSESGVIDEQYF.

The table lists this clonotype with many counts. This sequence joins TRBV5-1 and TRBJ2-7; 13 bases match TRBD2. The CDR3 spans 15 residues. Germline V gene sequence: CDR1 SGHRS, CDR2 YFSETQ. The ends lost 7 bases at V and 0 bases at J; junction bases unmatched: 4. CDR3 sequence reads: CASGLAGATSYEQYF. CDR3 nucleotides: TGCGCCAGCGGACTAGCGGGGGCCACCTCCTACGAGCAGTACTTC.

CDR3 nucleotide sequence: TGTGCCAGCAGCTCCGGGACTAGGAGAAGCACAGATACGCAGTATTTT. Protein: CASSSGTRRSTDTQYF. The rearrangement uses TRBV7-8 and TRBJ2-3, with 8 nucleotides matching TRBD2. The CDR3 loop spans 16 amino acids. CDR1 and CDR2 (germline): SGHVS, FQNEAQ. The V segment lost 4 bases and the J segment 0 bases; nucleotides outside the gene matches: 6. Looking up the rest from reference TRBV7-8 and TRBJ2-3 gives the full variable domain: GAGVSQSPRYKVAKRGQDVALRCDPISGHVSLFWYQQALGQGPEFLTYFQNEAQLDKSGLPSDRFFAERPEGSVSTLKIQRTQQEDSAVYLCASSSGTRRSTDTQYFGPGTRLTVL.

CDR3 nucleotide sequence: TGTGCCAGCAGGCCAAGGGGAGAGAACACCGGGGAGCTGTTTTTT. Protein sequence: CASRPRGENTGELFF. The rearrangement links TRBV6-5 to TRBJ2-2, with D perhaps assigned TRBD1 or TRBD2 (5 bases each). The CDR3 consists of 15 residues. Trimming removed 6 bases from V and 1 base from J, with 12 bases in between. Germline lookup yields CDR1 MNHEY and CDR2 SVGAGI.

The chain is built from TRBV10-3 and TRBJ1-2; 8 bases are a match to TRBD1. This CDR3 has 16 residues. The ends lost 0 bases at V and 6 bases at J; junction bases unmatched: 9. Germline V lookup: CDR1 ENHRY, CDR2 SYGVKD. The DNA of the CDR3 is TGTGCCATCAGTGAGTCTGAAGACAGGGGTTTGAATGGCTACACCTTC. It codes for CAISESEDRGLNGYTF.

J is TRBJ1-1 and V is TRBV5-1, with D uncertain. This CDR3 region has 13 residues. Deletions cut 6 bases from V and 0 bases from J, with 9 bases between. Per germline, CDR1 SGHRS and CDR2 YFSETQ. This chain's CDR3 is CASTGPMNTEAFF. CDR3 DNA sequence: TGCGCCAGCACTGGGCCTATGAACACTGAAGCTTTCTTT.

There are a few counts of this clonotype. The CDR3 DNA follows: TGTGCCAGCAGCAAAGCAGGAACGGATACGCAGTATTTT. Amino acid sequence: CASSKAGTDTQYF. This rearrangement joins TRBV6-4 to TRBJ2-3; D is undetermined. CDR1 is MRHNA, CDR2 SNTAGT, per germline. The CDR3 runs 13 residues. V was trimmed by 6 bases and J by 6 bases, leaving 13 bases between them.

This clonotype has just a few counts. V usage is TRBV7-3 and J usage is TRBJ1-6; D is undetermined. V lost 1 base and J lost 5, with 9 bases in between. CDR1 is SGHTA and CDR2 is FQGTGA in the germline V gene. The CDR3 runs 15 residues. CDR3 sequence: CASSLNPLNNSPLHF. In DNA, the CDR3 is TGTGCCAGCAGCTTAAATCCGTTAAATAATTCACCCCTCCACTTT.